The clone carrying this T cell receptor beta chain was detected only a few times. The sample originates from a study of blood T cell repertoires in COVID-19. Across the study: Samples taken during acute and convalescent COVID-19 were collected in the United States, Italy and Spain. Sources were T cells, B-cell-depleted T cells, or PBMCs; the material itself was cDNA or gDNA.

Under the authors' procedure: Amplification of reference gene primers was used by the study to estimate nucleated cell counts. Repertoires were generated with immunoSEQ multiplex PCR, while TCRdb's copy carries only in-frame clones and drops some. That table supplies the V and J calls and clone size; D and trimming were determined from the DNA. Of more than 100,000 clones listed, roughly 77% were seen once; the top ten hold around 16%. Trimming removed 1 base from V and 1 base from J, with 19 bases in between. The CDR3 has 18 residues. The germline V gene encodes CDR1 SGHAT and CDR2 FQNNGV. The sample was peripheral blood. This clonotype was obtained from a man in his sixties with active or convalescent COVID-19. This rearrangement joins TRBV11-2 to TRBJ1-2, with D tentatively TRBD1 (5 bases). The CDR3 protein is CASSLAVWQGGVNYGYTF. CDR3 DNA: TGTGCCAGCAGCTTAGCCGTCTGGCAGGGTGGGGTTAACTATGGCTACACCTTC.